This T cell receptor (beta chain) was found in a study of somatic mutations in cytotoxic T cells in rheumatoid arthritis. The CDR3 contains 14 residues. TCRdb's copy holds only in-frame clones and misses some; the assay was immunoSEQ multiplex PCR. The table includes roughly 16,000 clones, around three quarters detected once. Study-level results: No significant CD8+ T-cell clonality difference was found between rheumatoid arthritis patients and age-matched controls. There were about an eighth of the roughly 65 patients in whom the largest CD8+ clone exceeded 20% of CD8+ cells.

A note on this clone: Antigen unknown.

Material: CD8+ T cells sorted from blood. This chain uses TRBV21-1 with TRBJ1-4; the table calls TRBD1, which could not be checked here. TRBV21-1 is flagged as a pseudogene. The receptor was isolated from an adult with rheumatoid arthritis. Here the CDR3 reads CASSTTGPNEKLFF. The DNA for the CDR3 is TGTGCCAGCAGCACGACAGGGCCTAATGAAAAACTGTTTTTT.